Listed below are T cell receptor beta chains from one sample, sequenced in a study of blood T cell repertoires in COVID-19. Sequencing used immunoSEQ multiplex PCR; TCRdb keeps in-frame clones, though not all of them. This sample has under 300,000 clones; about nine tenths occur once, and the top ten carry about 6.9%. The specimen was PBMCs or T cells enriched from blood (not recorded which). The receptors were gathered from a woman in her twenties or thirties with acute COVID-19. Both conserved end residues are trimmed from each CDR3. For some rows the clone size is stated as once, few or many, or as a class when expanded; others skip it.

len	j_gene	v_gene	abundance	CDR3aa
14	TRBJ2-2	TRBV19	-	ASSILAGGPPGELF
14	TRBJ2-1	TRBV9	-	ASSDQGAAGYNEQF
13	TRBJ2-1	TRBV7-3	-	ASSQGTGASNEQF
13	TRBJ1-1	TRBV19	-	ASRRFQGSGAEAF
12	TRBJ1-3	TRBV27	-	ASRTSGAGNTIY
11	TRBJ2-3	TRBV4-1	-	ASSQEWADTQY
18	TRBJ2-7	TRBV7-6	-	ASSPEGTGVLSARSYEQY
17	TRBJ2-6	TRBV18	-	ASSPSAGTSGSGANVLT
13	TRBJ2-3	TRBV3-1/TRBV3-2	-	ASSQTTVRGDTQY
14	TRBJ2-2	TRBV19	-	ASSTWTGRNTGELF
8	TRBJ1-1	TRBV7-9	-	ASQGRKAF
12	TRBJ2-3	TRBV27	-	ASRIPGGTDTQY
17	TRBJ2-7	TRBV9	-	ASSAAGTGYEMGSYEQY
15	TRBJ1-5	TRBV24-1	-	ATSDLSEGWDNQPQH
12	TRBJ1-2	TRBV28	-	ASSLEGKVYGYT
13	TRBJ2-4	TRBV6-5	-	ASKSSTSGRNIQY
13	TRBJ2-1	TRBV27	-	ASRVRDRGGNEQF
12	TRBJ2-4	TRBV27	-	ASRPRGDQNIQY
15	TRBJ2-3	TRBV15	-	ATSRTPWRGTTDTQY
11	TRBJ2-1	TRBV29-1	-	SVAGDNNNEQF
13	TRBJ2-7	TRBV6-5	-	ASRQLAGGTYEQY
11	TRBJ2-7	TRBV13	-	ASSLRTGTEQY
17	TRBJ2-2	TRBV3-1/TRBV3-2	-	ASSPQIGTGTGNTGELF
9	TRBJ1-3	TRBV19	-	ASLTGNTIY
9	TRBJ2-1	TRBV20-1	-	SAGSPNEQF
13	TRBJ1-5	TRBV18	-	ASSPGEGGNQPQH
12	TRBJ2-3	TRBV9	-	ASSLTGLVDTQY
12	TRBJ1-4	TRBV7-2	-	ASSLSGDNEKLF
11	TRBJ1-1	TRBV29-1	once	SAVTGANTEAF
13	TRBJ1-1	TRBV28	-	ASSPQGWGNTEAF
11	TRBJ2-3	TRBV19	-	ASRLSRGDTQY
13	TRBJ1-2	TRBV6-2/TRBV6-3	-	ASSQQGDAIRGYT
10	TRBJ2-7	TRBV29-1	-	SGQDKTYEQY
14	TRBJ2-7	TRBV27	-	ASSLVYRDISYEQY
14	TRBJ2-3	TRBV14	-	ASSHSDRTPTDTQY
13	TRBJ1-1	TRBV28	-	ASSRRQTSNTEAF
13	TRBJ2-7	TRBV28	-	ASGMIQGSSYEQY
14	TRBJ1-4	TRBV19	-	ASSTHSPGANEKLF
9	TRBJ2-5	TRBV20-1	few	SASSRETQY
10	TRBJ2-7	TRBV15	-	ATSAGGGEQY
12	TRBJ2-3	TRBV7-3	-	ASSPGLPTDTQY
12	TRBJ2-7	TRBV10-3	-	AISEGGEIYEQY
13	TRBJ2-3	TRBV2	-	ASGGGSGSTDTQY
13	TRBJ2-3	TRBV18	once	ASSPQGGSTDTQY
12	TRBJ1-6	TRBV27	-	ASSTGTGNSPLH